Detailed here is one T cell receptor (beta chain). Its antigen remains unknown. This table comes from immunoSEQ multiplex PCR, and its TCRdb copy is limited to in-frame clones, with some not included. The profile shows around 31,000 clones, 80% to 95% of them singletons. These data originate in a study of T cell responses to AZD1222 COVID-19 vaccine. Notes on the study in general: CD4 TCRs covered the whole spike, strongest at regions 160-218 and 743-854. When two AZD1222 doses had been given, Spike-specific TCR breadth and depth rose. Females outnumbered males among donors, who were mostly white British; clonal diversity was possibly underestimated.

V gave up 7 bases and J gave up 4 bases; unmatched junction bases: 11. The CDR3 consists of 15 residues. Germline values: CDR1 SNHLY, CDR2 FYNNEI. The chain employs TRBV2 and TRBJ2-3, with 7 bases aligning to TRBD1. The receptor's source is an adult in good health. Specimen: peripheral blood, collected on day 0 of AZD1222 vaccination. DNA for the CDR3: TGTGCCAGCAACCAGAGACAGGGCGTATCAGATACGCAGTATTTT. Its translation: CASNQRQGVSDTQYF. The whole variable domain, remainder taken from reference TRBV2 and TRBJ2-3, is EPEVTQTPSHQVTQMGQEVILRCVPISNHLYFYWYRQILGQKVEFLVSFYNNEISEKSEIFDDQFSVERPDGSNFTLKIRSTKLEDSAMYFCASNQRQGVSDTQYFGPGTRLTVL.